Each of the 5 T cell receptor beta chains below was sequenced from the same sample in a study of T cells in Graves' hyperthyroidism and ophthalmopathy. Authors of the study amplified TCR beta CDR3 regions from RNA transcripts. The HTBI primer set drove a first-round RT-PCR of the TCR CDR3. TCRdb used MiXCR to reprocess the multiplex PCR reads, holding one entry per CDR3 protein. The data show nearly 600,000 distinct CDR3 sequences, 12% to 15% seen once. Sequenced input: blood. These receptors came from a woman aged 18-29 years with Graves' ophthalmopathy.

This clonotype was detected only a few times. The V and J genes are TRBV6-5 and TRBJ1-2, with D possibly being TRBD1 (6 bases). Germline loops: CDR1 MNHEY, CDR2 SVGAGI. Trimming left V 2 bases short and J 6 bases short, with 16 bases between. The CDR3 sequence is 15 residues long. The CDR3, as DNA: TGTGCCAGCAGTTACCGGGCAGGGGAGGAGAATGGCTACACCTTC. Protein: CASSYRAGEENGYTF.

This clonotype was recorded many times. The chain employs TRBV5-8 and TRBJ2-7; 7 nucleotides agree with TRBD2. The CDR3 is 14 amino acids. V shed 4 bases, J shed 4 bases, and the junction held 8 bases outside the gene matches. CDR1 and CDR2 (germline): SGHTS, YDEGEE. DNA for the CDR3: TGTGCCAGCAGCGTTGGGGGGGTCAGATACGAGCAGTACTTC. This translates into CASSVGGVRYEQYF.

V is TRBV28 and J is TRBJ2-1; 10 bases agree with TRBD1. J was trimmed by 0 bases and V by 6 bases; bases with no gene match: 14. CDR3 size: 19 residues. Germline V gene lookup returns CDR1 MDHEN and CDR2 SYDVKM. Here the CDR3 reads CASSRTGGTGTTSYNEQFF. The CDR3, as DNA: TGTGCCAGCAGCCGGACAGGGGGGACCGGGACAACCTCCTACAATGAGCAGTTCTTC.

This clonotype showed up just once. The chain links TRBV7-9 to TRBJ2-1; 8 positions agree with TRBD1. V shed 5 bases and J 9 bases; nucleotides not matched to a gene: 6. Germline V gene data show CDR1 as SEHNR and CDR2 as FQNEAQ (reference sequence). This CDR3 contains 13 residues. CDR3 protein: CASSVQGGREQFF. CDR3 DNA sequence: TGTGCCAGCAGCGTACAGGGGGGACGTGAGCAGTTCTTC.

V is TRBV7-2 and J is TRBJ2-1, with D perhaps matching TRBD2 (7 bases). Germline V gene lookup returns CDR1 SGHTA and CDR2 FQGNSA. The CDR3 runs to 17 residues. V was clipped by 4 bases and J by 12 bases, with 28 bases between them. CDR3 in amino acids: CASSSNSFWRGPEGQFF. The CDR3 nucleotides are TGTGCCAGCAGCTCCAATTCGTTTTGGCGGGGGCCCGAGGGGCAGTTCTTC.